This T cell receptor beta chain comes out of a study of Graves' ophthalmopathy and Graves' hyperthyroidism. Study outcomes and limitations: Detection in blood was also observed for most expanded thyroid clonotypes above 0.001 frequency.

As the template, RNA transcripts were used to amplify TCR beta CDR3 regions. In the first round, RT-PCR was carried out with HTBI primers, and a multiplex PCR formed the second round. In TCRdb, the multiplex PCR reads were re-called with MiXCR into one record per CDR3 protein. The sample lists around 470,000 distinct CDR3 sequences; about an eighth were seen once. This clonotype was found many times. Its antigen is still unknown. The germline gives CDR1 SGHTA, CDR2 FQGNSA. V shed 3 bases, J shed 3 bases, and the junction held 2 bases outside the gene matches. CDR3 length: 15 residues. The receptor was isolated from a woman in her 30s with Graves' ophthalmopathy. The rearrangement uses TRBV7-2 and TRBJ2-7; 13 positions match TRBD2. Sequenced input: blood. The CDR3 DNA sequence: TGTGCCAGCAGCTTGACTAGCGGGAGGCACTACGAGCAGTACTTC. Translating it yields CASSLTSGRHYEQYF.